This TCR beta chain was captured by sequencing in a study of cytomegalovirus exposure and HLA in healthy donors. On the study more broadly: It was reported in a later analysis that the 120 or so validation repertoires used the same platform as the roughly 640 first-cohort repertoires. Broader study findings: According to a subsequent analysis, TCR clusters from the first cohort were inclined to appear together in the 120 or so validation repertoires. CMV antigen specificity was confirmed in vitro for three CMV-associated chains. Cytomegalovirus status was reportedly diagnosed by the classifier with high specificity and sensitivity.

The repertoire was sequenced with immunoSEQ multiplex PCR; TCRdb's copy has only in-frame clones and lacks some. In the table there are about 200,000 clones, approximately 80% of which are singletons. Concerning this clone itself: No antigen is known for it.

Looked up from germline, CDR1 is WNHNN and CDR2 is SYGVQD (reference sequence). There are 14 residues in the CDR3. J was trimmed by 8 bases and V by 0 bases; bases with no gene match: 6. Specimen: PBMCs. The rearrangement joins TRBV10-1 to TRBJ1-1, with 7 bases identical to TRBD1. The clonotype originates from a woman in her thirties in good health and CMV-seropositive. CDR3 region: CASSESTGRGEAFF. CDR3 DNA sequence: TGCGCCAGCAGTGAGTCGACAGGGCGCGGAGAAGCTTTCTTT.